One TCR beta chain is described in this entry. Its antigen is as yet unknown. Methotrexate plus calcineurin inhibitor accompanied controls' myeloablative marrow transplants; sampling was 1 year later. These data come from a study of T cells after posttransplantation cyclophosphamide. Study results and caveats: Later post-transplant blood repertoires were often dominated by donor CD8+ memory clones. Recipient CMV seropositivity and CMV reactivation strongly tracked TRB clonality. Skin or GI-infiltrating T cells shared few TRB sequences with blood.

Profiled with immunoSEQ multiplex PCR; TCRdb holds only in-frame clones, not every one. The repertoire consists of some 16,000 clones, with less than 90% occurring once and the leading ten covering over 4.5%. This material consisted of PBMCs, taken less than 400 days after allogeneic stem cell transplant with calcineurin inhibitor and methotrexate. This TCR derives from a male patient aged 18-29 years who received an allogeneic stem cell transplant from a related donor, was CMV-positive, and had no GVHD. Some T cells may originate from the graft donor.

The CDR3 protein is CASSKSTGDYEQYF. CDR3 nucleotides: TGTGCCAGTAGCAAATCGACAGGGGACTACGAGCAGTACTTC. This chain connects TRBV19 to TRBJ2-7; 8 positions match TRBD1. The V segment lost 6 bases and the J segment 3 bases; nucleotides outside the gene matches: 7. From germline, CDR1 is LNHDA and CDR2 SQIVND (reference sequence). The CDR3 covers 14 residues.